A single sample is the source of the 27 T cell receptor beta chains below, sequenced in a study of blood T cell repertoires in COVID-19. Measured with immunoSEQ multiplex PCR; TCRdb has only the in-frame clones, and not every one. The data hold 100,000 to 140,000 clones, with about 91% observed a single time. What was sequenced was peripheral blood. The receptors come from a man aged 50-60 years with active or convalescent COVID-19.

The chain couples TRBV6-6 to TRBJ1-1, with 7 bases identical to TRBD1. CDR1 and CDR2 (germline): MNHNY, SVGAGI (reference sequence). After removal of 4 bases from V and 1 base from J, the junction contained 3 bases not matched to a gene. This CDR3 is built from 14 residues. CDR3 in amino acids: CASSLTGTNTEAFF. The DNA for the CDR3 is TGTGCCAGCAGTTTGACAGGGACGAACACTGAAGCTTTCTTT.

The V and J genes are TRBV29-1 and TRBJ2-7; possibly TRBD2 for D (6 bases). Germline lookup yields CDR1 SQVTM and CDR2 ANQGSEA. The CDR3 is 16 amino acids. V lost 0 bases and J lost 3, with 18 bases in between. In DNA, the CDR3 is TGCAGCGTTGAAGATGGGGGGAGGCCCTTTGGCTACGAGCAGTACTTC. Translating gives CSVEDGGRPFGYEQYF.

In its sample, this clone was seen a few times. The chain combines TRBV5-8 with TRBJ2-7; D is unclear. V was trimmed by 0 bases and J by 5 bases, leaving 6 bases between them. Germline V CDR1 and CDR2: SGHTS, YDEGEE. This CDR3 has 12 residues. The CDR3 DNA sequence: TGTGCCAGCAGCTTGGCTGGCCACGAGCAGTACTTC. Its translation: CASSLAGHEQYF. Supplemented by reference TRBV5-8 and TRBJ2-7, the full variable domain reads EAGVTQSPTHLIKTRGQQATLRCSPISGHTSVYWYQQALGLGLQFLLWYDEGEERNRGNFPPRFSGRQFPNYSSELNVNALELEDSALYLCASSLAGHEQYFGPGTRLTVT.

The J gene is TRBJ2-2, the V gene TRBV7-9; TRBD2 matches at 10 bases. Germline CDR1 reads SEHNR; CDR2 reads FQNEAQ (reference sequence). This CDR3 comprises 18 residues. Germline trimming cut 1 base from V and 1 base from J; bases unmatched to any gene: 6. DNA of the CDR3: TGTGCCAGCAGCTTAGTCCCTAGCGGGAGTCTGAACACCGGGGAGCTGTTTTTT. The encoded protein is CASSLVPSGSLNTGELFF.

The rearrangement links TRBV30 to TRBJ2-1; 9 nucleotides line up with TRBD2. Germline-derived CDR1 and CDR2 are GTSNPN and SVGIG (reference sequence). CDR3 length equals 14 residues. V dropped 3 bases and J dropped 4; count of bases not matched to a gene: 4. The CDR3 DNA sequence: TGTGCCTGGAGGCTAGCGGGATCTTACAATGAGCAGTTCTTC. Amino acid sequence: CAWRLAGSYNEQFF.

The chain recombines TRBV28 with TRBJ1-5; TRBD1 matches 9 bases. J gave up 6 bases and V 2 bases, and 11 bases lay outside the gene matches. CDR1 and CDR2 from the germline V gene are MDHEN and SYDVKM. This CDR3 has 17 residues. This chain's CDR3 is CASSLGGTGLLSQPQHF. The CDR3 DNA reads as TGTGCCAGCAGTTTAGGGGGGACAGGGCTTTTATCTCAGCCCCAGCATTTT.

The V gene is TRBV5-1, the J gene TRBJ2-4; 10 bases line up with TRBD1. CDR3 length: 16 amino acids. Germline CDR1 SGHRS, CDR2 YFSETQ. Trimming cost V 0 bases and J 6 bases; bases outside gene matches: 6. The CDR3 sequence is CASSLDRDRGLNIQYF. The CDR3 DNA follows: TGCGCCAGCAGCTTGGATCGGGACAGGGGATTAAACATTCAGTACTTC.

The chain has TRBV3-1 (or the pseudogene TRBV3-2) and TRBJ1-1, with D possibly TRBD1 on 6 matching bases. In germline, CDR1 is LGHDT, CDR2 YNNKEL (reference sequence). This CDR3 is built from 12 residues. V lost 5 bases and J 5 bases, leaving 9 bases between the germline ends. CDR3 bases: TGTGCCAGCAGCTACGGACAGACTGAAGCTTTCTTT. Protein: CASSYGQTEAFF.

This clone was recorded a few times. The chain recombines TRBV2 with TRBJ2-7, with D perhaps TRBD2 (6 bases). Germline V gives CDR1 SNHLY, CDR2 FYNNEI. This CDR3 spans 15 amino acids. V was cut by 7 bases and J by 3 bases, with 19 bases left in between. The CDR3 bases are TGTGCCAGCACGGTAGGCGGGACCATCTACTACGAGCAGTACTTC. Translating it yields CASTVGGTIYYEQYF.

The count of this clone is one. The V call is TRBV7-8, the J call TRBJ2-3, with TRBD1 matching over 8 bases. Losses at the gene ends were 5 bases for V and 0 bases for J; bases not matched to a gene: 4. The CDR3 extends over 15 amino acids. CDR1 and CDR2 from the germline V gene are SGHVS and FQNEAQ. The CDR3 reads CASSQGAGSTDTQYF. The CDR3 bases are TGTGCCAGCAGCCAGGGGGCGGGGAGCACAGATACGCAGTATTTT.

The chain combines TRBV5-1 with TRBJ2-1; TRBD2 might be the D (5 bases). This CDR3 spans 14 amino acids. Trimming removed 3 bases from V and 9 bases from J, with 16 bases in between. CDR1 and CDR2 from the germline V gene are SGHRS and YFSETQ. The CDR3 bases are TGCGCCAGCAGCTCCACGGGAAATACGGGTGAGCAGTTCTTC. As protein: CASSSTGNTGEQFF.

CDR3 sequence (DNA): TGTGCCAGCAGTTTGGCAGGGTACGCTGAAGCTTTCTTT. Its translation: CASSLAGYAEAFF. The V gene is TRBV12-3 or TRBV12-4, the J gene TRBJ1-1, with D possibly matching TRBD1 (5 bases). V lost 3 bases and J lost 6, with 11 bases in between. The CDR3 runs 13 residues.

The CDR3 DNA is TGTGCCAGCAGTTCGACTAGCGGGAGCTCCTACGAGCAGTACTTC. Residues: CASSSTSGSSYEQYF. This sequence joins TRBV6-6 and TRBJ2-7; the match to TRBD2 covers 12 bases. This CDR3 is 15 amino acids long. Germline V lookup: CDR1 MNHNY, CDR2 SVGAGI (reference sequence). V was pared by 4 bases and J by 0 bases, with 1 base of the junction left unmatched.

V gene TRBV18 combines with J gene TRBJ2-5; D is uncertain. V was clipped by 3 bases and J by 8 bases, with 7 bases between them. Per the germline V gene, CDR1 is KGHSH and CDR2 is LQKENI. CDR3 size: 11 residues. The chain's CDR3 is CASSPTQTQYF. DNA for the CDR3: TGTGCCAGCTCACCCACACAAACCCAGTACTTC.

The chain links TRBV7-9 to TRBJ1-4; a weak D match, TRBD1 (5 bases). The CDR3 has 14 amino acids. Trimming cost V 2 bases and J 7 bases, with 11 bases left between them. CDR1 SEHNR and CDR2 FQNEAQ come from the germline V gene (reference sequence). The CDR3 DNA sequence: TGTGCCAGCAGCTTACAGGGATTCGGTGAAAAACTGTTTTTT. Translating it yields CASSLQGFGEKLFF.

The V gene is TRBV4-2, the J gene TRBJ2-1; 11 bases fit TRBD2. V lost 1 base and J lost 6; bases outside the gene matches: 5. Germline CDR1 LGHNA, CDR2 YNFKEQ. This CDR3 is built from 16 residues. The CDR3 protein is CASSQGSSGRPNEQFF. CDR3 nucleotides: TGTGCCAGCAGCCAAGGGTCTAGCGGGAGGCCCAATGAGCAGTTCTTC.

There are a few counts of this clone. The genes are TRBV3-1 (or the pseudogene TRBV3-2) and TRBJ2-3, with D possibly being TRBD2 (5 bases). V was clipped by 0 bases and J by 7 bases, with 20 bases between them. The CDR3 runs 17 residues. Germline CDR1 LGHDT, CDR2 YNNKEL (reference sequence). CDR3 nucleotide sequence: TGTGCCAGCAGCCAAGAATCTGCAGCGAGGGCACGGAATACGCAGTATTTT. It translates to CASSQESAARARNTQYF.

The chain employs TRBV15 and TRBJ2-1; D may be TRBD1 (5 bases). This CDR3 is built from 14 residues. V lost 5 bases and J 1 base, leaving 9 bases between the germline ends. Germline CDR1 is LNHNV and CDR2 is YYDKDF (reference sequence). CDR3 loop: CATSLRGSYNEQFF. Here the CDR3 DNA reads TGTGCCACCAGCCTAAGGGGTTCCTACAATGAGCAGTTCTTC.

The sample holds one count of this clone. The DNA of the CDR3 is TGTGCCAGCAGTTTTCGGACAGGGATCGGCTACACCTTC. Protein: CASSFRTGIGYTF. The J gene is TRBJ1-2, the V gene TRBV28; 8 bases are a match to TRBD1. The CDR3 covers 13 residues. From germline, CDR1 is MDHEN and CDR2 SYDVKM. Losses at the gene ends were 3 bases for V and 8 bases for J; bases not matched to a gene: 5.

CDR3 DNA sequence: TGCAGCGTTCACCGAGACACTGAAGCTTTCTTT. Translated: CSVHRDTEAFF. The chain joins TRBV29-1 to TRBJ1-1; D unresolved. Germline assignment: CDR1 SQVTM and CDR2 ANQGSEA. Trimming took 5 bases from V and 3 from J, leaving 7 bases between them. This CDR3 contains 11 residues.

The chain is built from TRBV18 and TRBJ2-5; 8 bases are shared with TRBD1. Losses at the gene ends were 3 bases for V and 5 bases for J; bases not matched to a gene: 5. The germline V gene has CDR1 KGHSH and CDR2 LQKENI. The CDR3 sequence is 14 residues long. The CDR3 spells CASSPGQVGETQYF. CDR3 DNA: TGTGCCAGCTCACCGGGACAGGTGGGGGAGACCCAGTACTTC.

The V call is TRBV5-4, the J call TRBJ1-2, with D possibly matching TRBD1 (5 bases). The CDR3 consists of 14 residues. Germline CDR1 SGHNT, CDR2 YYREEE (reference sequence). The germline V and J ends were trimmed by 3 bases and 7 bases, with 16 bases remaining between them. The CDR3 DNA follows: TGTGCCAGCAGCTCAAACGACAGATTAGGTGGCTACACCTTC. Its translation is CASSSNDRLGGYTF.

The V gene is TRBV15, the J gene TRBJ2-7; D gene unclear. This CDR3 has 15 residues. Germline CDR1 LNHNV, CDR2 YYDKDF (reference sequence). V gave up 0 bases and J gave up 6 bases, with 15 bases separating them. The chain's CDR3 is CATSRDGPSGGEQYF. CDR3 coding DNA: TGTGCCACCAGCAGAGATGGCCCCTCTGGCGGCGAGCAGTACTTC.

In its sample, this clone was seen a few times. The chain couples TRBV28 to TRBJ1-1; possibly TRBD1 for D (6 bases). The CDR3 is made up of 14 amino acids. Germline CDR1 and CDR2: MDHEN and SYDVKM. V lost 5 bases and J lost 6, with 16 bases in between. CDR3 loop: CASSPRQAVAEAFF. The DNA of the CDR3 is TGTGCCAGCAGTCCGCGACAGGCGGTGGCTGAAGCTTTCTTT. Full variable domain (missing parts from reference TRBV28 and TRBJ1-1): DVKVTQSSRYLVKRTGEKVFLECVQDMDHENMFWYRQDPGLGLRLIYFSYDVKMKEKGDIPEGYSVSREKKERFSLILESASTNQTSMYLCASSPRQAVAEAFFGQGTRLTVV.

This chain links TRBV5-4 with TRBJ1-4; 7 positions agree with TRBD1. This CDR3 comprises 17 residues. Looked up from germline, CDR1 is SGHNT and CDR2 is YYREEE (reference sequence). Trimming took 4 bases from V and 8 from J; bases not matched to a gene: 17. The CDR3 nucleotides are TGTGCCAGCAGCACACCCCCATCAGGGGGAGAAGGGGAAAAACTGTTTTTT. Translation gives CASSTPPSGGEGEKLFF.

The chain links TRBV11-2 to TRBJ2-6; D possibly corresponds to TRBD2 (6 bases). Germline V gene sequence: CDR1 SGHAT, CDR2 FQNNGV. There are 14 residues in the CDR3. The V gene lost 5 bases and the J gene lost 4 bases, with 9 bases spanning the gap. CDR3: CASSAGSGANVLTF. The CDR3 DNA sequence: TGTGCCAGCAGCGCGGGGTCGGGGGCCAACGTCCTGACTTTC.

The J gene is TRBJ2-3, the V gene TRBV19; TRBD2 matches 7 bases. The CDR3 is made up of 14 amino acids. J lost 5 bases, V lost 7 bases, and 9 bases had no gene match. CDR1 and CDR2 from the germline V gene are LNHDA and SQIVND (reference sequence). The CDR3 DNA reads TGTGCCAGTAACCCGGCGGGAGTTGGAGATACGCAGTATTTT. The encoded protein is CASNPAGVGDTQYF.